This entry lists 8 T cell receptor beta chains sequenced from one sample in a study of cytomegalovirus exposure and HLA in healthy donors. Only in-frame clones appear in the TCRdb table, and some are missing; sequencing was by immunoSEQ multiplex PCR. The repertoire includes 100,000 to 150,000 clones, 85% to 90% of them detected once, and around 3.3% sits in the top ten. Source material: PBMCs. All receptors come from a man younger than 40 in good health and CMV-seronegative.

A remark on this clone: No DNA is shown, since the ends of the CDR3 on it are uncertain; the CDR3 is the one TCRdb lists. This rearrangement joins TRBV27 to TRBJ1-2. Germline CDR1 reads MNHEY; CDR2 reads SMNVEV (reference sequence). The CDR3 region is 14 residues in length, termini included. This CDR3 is CASSFGAGGSGYTF.

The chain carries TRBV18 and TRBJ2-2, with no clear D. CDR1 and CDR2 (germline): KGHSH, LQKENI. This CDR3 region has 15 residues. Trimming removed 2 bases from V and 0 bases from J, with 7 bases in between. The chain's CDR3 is CASSPALSNTGELFF. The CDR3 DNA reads TGTGCCAGCTCACCAGCACTTTCGAACACCGGGGAGCTGTTTTTT. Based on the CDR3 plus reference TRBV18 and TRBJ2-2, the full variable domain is NAGVMQNPRHLVRRRGQEARLRCSPMKGHSHVYWYRQLPEEGLKFMVYLQKENIIDESGMPKERFSAEFPKEGPSILRIQQVVRGDSAAYFCASSPALSNTGELFFGEGSRLTVL.

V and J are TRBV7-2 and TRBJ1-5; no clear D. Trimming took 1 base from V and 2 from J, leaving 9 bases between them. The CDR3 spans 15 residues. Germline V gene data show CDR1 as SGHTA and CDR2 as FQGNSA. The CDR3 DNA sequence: TGTGCCAGCAGCTTAGACTTACGAGGCAATCAGCCCCAGCATTTT. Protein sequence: CASSLDLRGNQPQHF.

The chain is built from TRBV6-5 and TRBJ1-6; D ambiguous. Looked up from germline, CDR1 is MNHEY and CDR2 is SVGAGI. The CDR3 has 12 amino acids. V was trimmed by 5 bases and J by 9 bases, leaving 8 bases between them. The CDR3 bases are TGTGCCAGCAGTCCCCTCTTTTCACCCCTCCACTTT. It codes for CASSPLFSPLHF.

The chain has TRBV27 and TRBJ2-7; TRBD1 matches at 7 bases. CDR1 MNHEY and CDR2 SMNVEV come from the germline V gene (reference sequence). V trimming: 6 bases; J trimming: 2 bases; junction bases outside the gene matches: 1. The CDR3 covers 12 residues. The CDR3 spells CASRDRTYEQYF. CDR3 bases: TGTGCCAGCAGGGACAGGACCTACGAGCAGTACTTC.

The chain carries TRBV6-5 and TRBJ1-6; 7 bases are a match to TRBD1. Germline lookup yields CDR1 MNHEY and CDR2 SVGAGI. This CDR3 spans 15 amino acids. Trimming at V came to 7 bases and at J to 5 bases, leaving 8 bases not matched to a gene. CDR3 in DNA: TGTGCCAGCAAGAATGACAGGGTGCATAATTCACCCCTCCACTTT. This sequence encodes CASKNDRVHNSPLHF.

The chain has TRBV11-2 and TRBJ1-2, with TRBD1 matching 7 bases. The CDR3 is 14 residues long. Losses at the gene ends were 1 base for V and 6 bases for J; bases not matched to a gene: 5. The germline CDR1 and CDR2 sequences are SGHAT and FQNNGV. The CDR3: CASSLVRTGHGYTF. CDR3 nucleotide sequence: TGTGCCAGCAGCTTAGTAAGGACAGGCCATGGCTACACCTTC.

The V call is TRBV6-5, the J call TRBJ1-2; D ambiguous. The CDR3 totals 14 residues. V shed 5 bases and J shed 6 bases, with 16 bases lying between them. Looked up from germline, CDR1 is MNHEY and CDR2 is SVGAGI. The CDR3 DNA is TGTGCCAGCAGTCGGACTGTCCATTTCAATGGCTACACCTTC. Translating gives CASSRTVHFNGYTF.